This T cell receptor beta chain was sequenced for a study of blood T cell repertoires in COVID-19 (dated by TCRdb to about 2020). For context, the study as a whole: The collaborator samples originated in the United States, Italy and Spain and spanned the acute and convalescent phases of COVID-19. The material from the prospective study consisted of cDNA or gDNA derived from T cells, B-cell-depleted T cells, or PBMCs. Deeply sampled blood TCRbeta repertoires from subjects exposed to, actively infected with, or recovered from COVID-19 were included in the dataset. The repertoires were released in a freely available public database meant as a resource for research on the immune response to SARS-CoV-2. Samples were obtained from the ongoing ImmuneRACE study (first 160 participants) and from approximately 1,200 subjects provided by 6 global collaborators. Sample metadata almost always included a de-identified subject ID, COVID-19 status, age in years and sex. Where available, HLA class I and class II types were taken from metadata supplied by the sample provider and were not determined by assay-based typing.

Of note for this clone: What antigen it recognizes has not been identified. No much larger clone exists at a distance of one base, and base qualities are not known.

The CDR3 runs 13 amino acids, cysteine and phenylalanine included. Left in the record is the CDR3 DNA by itself, 39 bases read in frame from the first base. According to the germline V gene, CDR1 reads SGHDT and CDR2 reads YYEEEE. Deletion took 0 bases off V and 10 bases off J, with a span of 11 bases between the germline ends. Whole blood was collected in K2EDTA tubes by collaborating institutions according to the institutions' own protocols. For TCRbeta analysis, collaborators shipped samples as frozen whole blood, isolated PBMCs, or DNA extracted from either of those sample types. The immunoSEQ Assay, a bias-controlled multiplex PCR, was used to amplify TCRbeta CDR3 regions from genomic DNA. As for how the authors treated the data: Within the assay, amplification of reference gene primers was used to estimate how many nucleated cells each sample contained. Sequence reads were collapsed and filtered to measure the absolute abundance of every unique TCRbeta CDR3 rearrangement. Productive Simpson clonality was computed per sample as the square root of Simpson's diversity index over productive rearrangements. Held by TCRdb, this immuneACCESS table contains in-frame sequences only and omits some clones. Under half of the omission traces to an unresolved V gene where checked; the cause of the rest is unknown. V, J and clone size reflect that table, while D and trimming were determined from the DNA. The sample profile shows approximately 25,000 clones; about 91% of them were found once. Less than 20% of the sample belongs to the ten largest clones.

What the authors observed across the whole study: Clinical and demographic metadata were provided uncurated, with the amount varying by source and participant.

The sequencing input was peripheral blood. The receptor comes from a human donor with active COVID-19. The donor label of this sample is uncertain. Recombination joined TRBV5-6 with TRBJ2-1, and the D gene may be TRBD2, 6 bases matching. The CDR3 amino acid sequence is: CASSLVSGGEQFF. In nucleotides, the sequence is TGTGCCAGCAGCTTGGTTAGCGGAGGCGAGCAGTTCTTC.